Listed below are T cell receptor beta chains from one sample, sequenced in a study of Ad26.COV2.S vaccination and SARS-CoV-2 variants. Using immunoSEQ multiplex PCR, the repertoire was profiled, and TCRdb retains in-frame clones only, with some absent. Of about 350,000 clones in the sample, more than 75% were seen once. Here the sequenced sample was peripheral blood, taken in a trial of Ad26.COV2.S vaccine versus placebo. These receptors all come from a person between 18 and 59 years old who received the Ad26.COV2.S COVID-19 vaccine or a placebo. Both conserved end residues are part of each CDR3. Each record gives: J gene, V gene, D gene, clone size, CDR3 length, CDR3 protein. The D gene is left open where the match is weak. Where a row states a size, it is once, few, many or the class of an expanded clone; other rows omit it.

>TRBJ2-7|TRBV5-4|TRBD2|-|14
CASRGGLAGYEQYF
>TRBJ1-2|TRBV30|-|once|14
CAWTVGGASYGYTF
>TRBJ2-3|TRBV30|-|-|13
CAGRGAPVHTQYF
>TRBJ1-1|TRBV19|-|-|13
CASSMAAPAEAFF
>TRBJ2-7|TRBV10-3|-|-|14
CAISGGAGGHEQYF
>TRBJ1-1|TRBV11-2|-|-|13
CASSYTVNTEAFF
>TRBJ1-5|TRBV28|-|-|15
CASSLQGQGNQPQHF
>TRBJ1-1|TRBV5-4|-|-|16
CASSPGQVTRNTEAFF
>TRBJ1-5|TRBV5-1|-|-|13
CASSLEQGTAQHF
>TRBJ2-7|TRBV6-1|TRBD1|once|15
CASSEGGQAFYEQYF
>TRBJ2-3|TRBV5-1|TRBD1|-|15
CASSQWTGDLDTQYF
>TRBJ2-3|TRBV9|-|-|16
CASSVLSPTRTDTQYF
>TRBJ1-4|TRBV3-1/TRBV3-2|-|-|14
CASSQVYPHEKLFF
>TRBJ1-1|TRBV5-6|-|-|14
CASSLAGQGTEAFF
>TRBJ2-7|TRBV4-1|-|-|14
CASRRWDTSYEQYF
>TRBJ1-6|TRBV7-9|TRBD1|-|19
CASRHRSGGASTFSSPLHF
>TRBJ2-5|TRBV25-1|-|-|13
CASRATGYETQYF
>TRBJ2-7|TRBV4-1|TRBD1|-|17
CASSRSQDRFVSYEQYF
>TRBJ2-7|TRBV7-9|TRBD1|once|15
CASSTLRDRHYEQYF
>TRBJ2-7|TRBV6-5|-|-|14
CASPPAGARSEQYF
>TRBJ1-2|TRBV28|TRBD1|-|14
CASSLRTGGGGYTF
>TRBJ1-4|TRBV7-9|-|few|16
CASSPGTLWANEKLFF
>TRBJ1-5|TRBV15|-|-|16
CATSRDGGGDNQPQHF
>TRBJ1-2|TRBV28|TRBD1|-|13
CASTLTGNYGYTF
>TRBJ2-5|TRBV14|-|-|15
CASSQDGRHQETQYF
>TRBJ1-5|TRBV27|-|few|14
CASSLSAGIVAQHF
>TRBJ1-2|TRBV28|TRBD1|-|14
CASSRDRELDGYTF
>TRBJ2-1|TRBV7-6|TRBD2|-|20
CASSHPGTSGRASSYNEQFF
>TRBJ1-4|TRBV6-5|-|-|14
CASSRAGGDEKLFF